This TCR beta chain is from a study of blood T cell repertoires in COVID-19. Study-wide background: The United States, Italy and Spain provided the acute and convalescent COVID-19 samples. PBMCs, B-cell-depleted T cells, or T cells provided the cDNA or gDNA that made up the material.

Method: immunoSEQ multiplex PCR; TCRdb's copy keeps in-frame clones and lacks some. The data contain hundreds of thousands of clones, around 87% of them singletons. CDR3 length: 14 amino acids. Trimming cost V 2 bases and J 5 bases, with 12 bases left between them. Germline V gene sequence: CDR1 LNHDA, CDR2 SQIVND (reference sequence). The Seattle site enrolled patients during active infection and followed them longitudinally. The receptor comes from a woman aged 55-75 years with COVID-19, enrolled during active disease. V is TRBV19 and J is TRBJ1-2, with D unresolved. The sample comprised peripheral blood. The CDR3 loop is CASSILSRDYGYTF. The CDR3 region has the DNA TGTGCCAGTAGTATACTTAGCCGGGATTATGGCTACACCTTC.